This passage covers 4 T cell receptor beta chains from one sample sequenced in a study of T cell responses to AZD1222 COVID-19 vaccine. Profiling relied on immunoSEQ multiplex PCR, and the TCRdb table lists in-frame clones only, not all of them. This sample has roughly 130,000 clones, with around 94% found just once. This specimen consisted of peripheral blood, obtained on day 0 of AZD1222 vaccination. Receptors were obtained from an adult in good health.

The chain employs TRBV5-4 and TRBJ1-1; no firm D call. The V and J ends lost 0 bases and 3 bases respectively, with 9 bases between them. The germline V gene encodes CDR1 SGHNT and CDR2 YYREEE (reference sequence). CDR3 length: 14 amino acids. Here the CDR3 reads CASSLGGSDTEAFF. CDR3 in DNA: TGTGCCAGCAGCTTGGGGGGATCGGACACTGAAGCTTTCTTT.

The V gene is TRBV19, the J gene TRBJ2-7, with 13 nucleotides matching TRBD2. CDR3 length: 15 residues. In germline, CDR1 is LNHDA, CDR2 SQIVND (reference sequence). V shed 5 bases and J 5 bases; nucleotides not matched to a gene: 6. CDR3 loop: CASSPGLAGEDEQYF. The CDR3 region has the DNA TGTGCCAGTAGTCCAGGACTAGCGGGAGAGGACGAGCAGTACTTC.

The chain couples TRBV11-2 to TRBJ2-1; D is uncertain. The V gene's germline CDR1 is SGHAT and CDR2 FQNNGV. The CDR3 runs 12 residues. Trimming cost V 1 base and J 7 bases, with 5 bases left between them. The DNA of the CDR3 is TGTGCCAGCAGCTTAGCCCGGAATGAGCAGTTCTTC. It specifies CASSLARNEQFF.

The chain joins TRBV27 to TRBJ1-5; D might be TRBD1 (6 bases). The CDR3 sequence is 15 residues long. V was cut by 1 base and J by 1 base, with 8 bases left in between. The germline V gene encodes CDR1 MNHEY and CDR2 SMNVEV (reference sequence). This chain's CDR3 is CASSLWGASNQPQHF. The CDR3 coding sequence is TGTGCCAGCAGTTTATGGGGGGCGAGCAATCAGCCCCAGCATTTT.